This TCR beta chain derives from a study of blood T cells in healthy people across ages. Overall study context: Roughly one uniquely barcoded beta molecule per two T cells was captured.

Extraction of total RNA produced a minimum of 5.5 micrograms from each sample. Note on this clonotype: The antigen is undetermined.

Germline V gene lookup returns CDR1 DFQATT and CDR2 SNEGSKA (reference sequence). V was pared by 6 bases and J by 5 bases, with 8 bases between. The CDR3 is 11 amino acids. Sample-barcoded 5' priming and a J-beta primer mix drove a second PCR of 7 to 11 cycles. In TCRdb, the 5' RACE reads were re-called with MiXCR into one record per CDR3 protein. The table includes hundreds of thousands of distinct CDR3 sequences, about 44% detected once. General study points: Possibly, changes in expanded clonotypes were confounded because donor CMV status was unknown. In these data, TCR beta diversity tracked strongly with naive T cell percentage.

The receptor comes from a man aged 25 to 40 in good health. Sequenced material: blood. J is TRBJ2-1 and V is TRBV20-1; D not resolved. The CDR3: CSAVKNNEQFF. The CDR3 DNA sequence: TGCAGTGCGGTAAAAAACAATGAGCAGTTCTTC.